This T cell receptor (beta chain) comes out of a study of T cell changes during pregnancy in multiple sclerosis. CDR3 length: 15 amino acids. Germline lookup yields CDR1 MNHNS and CDR2 SASEGT. V lost 2 bases and J lost 2, with 12 bases in between. Some clones are missing from TCRdb's copy, which holds only in-frame ones; the method was immunoSEQ multiplex PCR. This repertoire shows about 80,000 clones, around 90% found once; its top ten account for about 1.5%. The rearrangement links TRBV6-1 to TRBJ1-2; no clear D. The specimen comprised peripheral blood, sampled before pregnancy. This TCR came from a female donor with multiple sclerosis, enrolled in a pregnancy study. In nucleotides, the CDR3 is TGTGCCAGCAGTGAAATCTCACGAGCGAACTATGGCTACACCTTC. This encodes CASSEISRANYGYTF.